This entry lists 6 T cell receptor beta chains sequenced from one sample in a study of glioma-infiltrating T cells. Amplification of TCR alpha and beta CDR3 regions from RNA used iRepertoire nested multiplex PCR. One entry per CDR3 protein, called by TCRdb with MiXCR from the multiplex PCR reads. The table lists approximately 120,000 distinct CDR3 sequences, around a quarter of them singletons. The sample was glioma tissue, nonneoplastic brain tissue, or PBMCs (not recorded which). These receptors all come from a human donor with low-grade glioma or glioblastoma, undergoing nonglioma brain surgery, or in good health (not recorded which).

V is TRBV2 and J is TRBJ2-5, with a weak D call TRBD1 (5 bases). V lost 5 bases and J 1 base, leaving 14 bases between the germline ends. Germline V CDR1 and CDR2: SNHLY, FYNNEI. The CDR3 covers 15 residues. The CDR3: CASSPKQGGQETQYF. DNA of the CDR3: TGTGCCAGCAGTCCTAAGCAGGGCGGCCAAGAGACCCAGTACTTC.

Of note for this clonotype: It may be a read error: a sequence one base away is much more abundant. V usage is TRBV12-5 and J usage is TRBJ1-5, with D unresolved. The CDR3 totals 15 residues. Between the trimmed V and J ends, which lost 7 bases and 2 bases, there was a span of 15 bases. Germline V gene data show CDR1 as LGHNT and CDR2 as FRNRAP. As DNA, the CDR3 is TGTGCTAGTGTTATGGACGGTATAGGCAATCAGCCCCAGCATTTT. Translation gives CASVMDGIGNQPQHF.

This clonotype was seen at least ten times. The DNA for the CDR3 is TGTGCCAGCAGGGGGACCAGCGCTAAGACCTACGAGCAGTACTTC. Its translation: CASRGTSAKTYEQYF. The V and J genes are TRBV28 and TRBJ2-7; either TRBD1 or TRBD2 may fit D (5 bases each). The CDR3 contains 15 residues. V lost 6 bases, J lost 2 bases, and 17 bases lay in between. Germline CDR1 reads MDHEN; CDR2 reads SYDVKM.

The chain combines TRBV29-1 with TRBJ2-7, with a tentative D call TRBD1 (7 bases). Trimming stripped 5 bases from V and 5 bases from J, with 16 bases between. This CDR3 has 13 residues. Germline CDR1 is SQVTM and CDR2 is ANQGSEA. CDR3 region: CSVWGGTANEQYF. Here the CDR3 DNA reads TGCAGCGTTTGGGGCGGGACAGCGAACGAGCAGTACTTC.

This clonotype was detected ten times or more. The chain combines TRBV28 with TRBJ2-7; no firm D call. Per germline, CDR1 MDHEN and CDR2 SYDVKM. CDR3 size: 14 residues. Trimming stripped 3 bases from V and 2 bases from J, with 11 bases between. The CDR3 DNA sequence: TGTGCCAGCAGTTTGGGTCAGGCCCCCTACGAGCAGTACTTC. The encoded protein is CASSLGQAPYEQYF.

This clonotype has just one count. The junction departs from the called germline gene at one end, perhaps through a read error. This chain connects TRBV20-1 to TRBJ2-1; D perhaps matches TRBD2 (6 bases). The CDR3 loop spans 16 amino acids. The V gene's germline CDR1 is DFQATT and CDR2 SNEGSKA (reference sequence). CDR3 loop: CSATIPTRFSANKQFF. DNA of the CDR3: TGCAGTGCTACGATACCGACTAGATTTTCGGCCAATAAGCAGTTCTTC.